The 21 T cell receptor beta chains in this list originate from one sample, sequenced in a study of T cell responses to AZD1222 COVID-19 vaccine. Sequencing was performed with immunoSEQ multiplex PCR; in TCRdb, only in-frame clones are kept and a portion is missing. Recorded here are 150,000 or so clones; the top ten clones represent about 2.3%. Material for sequencing was peripheral blood. The receptor source for this set is an adult in good health.

The chain couples TRBV9 to TRBJ1-3; TRBD1 matches at 8 bases. The V segment lost 4 bases and the J segment 4 bases; nucleotides outside the gene matches: 4. The CDR3 totals 14 residues. In germline, CDR1 is SGDLS, CDR2 YYNGEE. The CDR3 loop reads CASSIGTGGNTIYF. CDR3 in DNA: TGTGCCAGCAGCATCGGGACAGGAGGAAACACCATATATTTT.

The chain combines TRBV5-6 with TRBJ1-2; tentatively, D is TRBD1 (6 bases). The length of the CDR3 is 14 residues. Trimming took off 6 bases at V and 8 bases at J, with 20 bases between the two ends. Germline CDR1 SGHDT, CDR2 YYEEEE. The CDR3: CASTPTGWIGGYTF. The DNA of the CDR3 is TGTGCCAGCACCCCCACAGGGTGGATCGGCGGCTACACCTTC. Complete variable domain (other parts from reference TRBV5-6 and TRBJ1-2): DAGVTQSPTHLIKTRGQQVTLRCSPKSGHDTVSWYQQALGQGPQFIFQYYEEEERQRGNFPDRFSGHQFPNYSSELNVNALLLGDSALYLCASTPTGWIGGYTFGSGTRLTVV.

This chain connects TRBV30 to TRBJ1-6, with D possibly TRBD1 on 5 matching bases. The germline V gene has CDR1 GTSNPN and CDR2 SVGIG (reference sequence). Trimming removed 1 base from V and 10 bases from J, with 14 bases in between. This CDR3 has 14 amino acids. The CDR3 loop reads CAWSEGGAPSPLHF. In nucleotides, the CDR3 is TGTGCCTGGAGTGAAGGCGGGGCCCCCTCACCCCTCCACTTT.

This chain uses TRBV9 with TRBJ1-6; 9 bases fit TRBD1. Germline CDR1 SGDLS, CDR2 YYNGEE. The CDR3 length is 15 residues. Trimming cost V 0 bases and J 6 bases; bases outside gene matches: 1. CDR3 residues: CASSVGDRVNSPLHF. As DNA, the CDR3 is TGTGCCAGCAGCGTAGGGGACAGGGTTAATTCACCCCTCCACTTT.

The chain carries TRBV4-1 and TRBJ2-4; TRBD2 is a possible D gene (7 bases). V lost 0 bases to trimming and J lost 3 bases, with 15 bases between them. Germline V CDR1 and CDR2: MGHRA, YSYEKL. The CDR3 consists of 17 residues. This CDR3 reads CASSQDGGGGFKNIQYF. The CDR3 nucleotides are TGCGCCAGCAGCCAAGATGGCGGGGGCGGGTTCAAAAACATTCAGTACTTC.

The rearrangement links TRBV7-2 to TRBJ1-6; possible D gene TRBD1, 5 bases. The ends were cut back, 3 bases at V and 3 bases at J, with 6 bases in the middle. From germline, CDR1 is SGHTA and CDR2 FQGNSA. This CDR3 is built from 14 residues. CDR3 sequence (DNA): TGTGCCAGCAGCTTGCAGGGCTATAATTCACCCCTCCACTTT. Encoded protein: CASSLQGYNSPLHF. Full variable domain (remainder filled in from reference TRBV7-2 and TRBJ1-6): GAGVSQSPSNKVTEKGKDVELRCDPISGHTALYWYRQSLGQGLEFLIYFQGNSAPDKSGLPSDRFSAERTGGSVSTLTIQRTQQEDSAVYLCASSLQGYNSPLHFGNGTRLTVT.

This chain links TRBV6-5 with TRBJ2-2; D gene unclear. V was clipped by 6 bases and J by 5 bases, with 16 bases between them. This CDR3 spans 15 amino acids. Germline V gene data show CDR1 as MNHEY and CDR2 as SVGAGI. The CDR3 region is CASRQHGSFTGELFF. CDR3 DNA sequence: TGTGCCAGCAGACAACACGGATCTTTTACCGGGGAGCTGTTTTTT.

The chain employs TRBV11-2 and TRBJ2-2, with no clear D. The CDR3 spans 13 residues. Germline V gene lookup returns CDR1 SGHAT and CDR2 FQNNGV. Trimming pared 0 bases from V and 1 base from J, leaving 0 bases between. In DNA, the CDR3 is TGTGCCAGCAGCTTAGAGAACACCGGGGAGCTGTTTTTT. It encodes CASSLENTGELFF.

V is TRBV15 and J is TRBJ2-7; D is uncertain. This CDR3 contains 14 residues. V was shortened by 5 bases and J by 6 bases, with 17 bases between the two germline ends. Per the germline V gene, CDR1 is LNHNV and CDR2 is YYDKDF (reference sequence). The chain's CDR3 is CATSGPGQAGEQYF. The CDR3 nucleotides read TGTGCCACCAGCGGTCCCGGGCAGGCCGGCGAGCAGTACTTC.

The chain employs TRBV24-1 and TRBJ2-1; D possibly matches TRBD1 or TRBD2 (5 bases each). The CDR3 sequence is 15 residues long. V was cut by 6 bases and J by 4 bases, with 15 bases left in between. The germline CDR1 and CDR2 sequences are KGHDR and SFDVKD. The CDR3 reads CATSPGALGYNEQFF. The CDR3 nucleotides are TGTGCCACCAGTCCCGGGGCCCTTGGATACAATGAGCAGTTCTTC.

The rearrangement joins TRBV7-8 to TRBJ2-2; D tentatively reads TRBD1 or TRBD2 (5 bases each). The CDR3 is made up of 15 amino acids. Trimming shortened V by 6 bases and J by 0 bases, and 11 bases separated the two germline ends. Germline assignment: CDR1 SGHVS and CDR2 FQNEAQ. The CDR3, as DNA: TGTGCCAGCAGACAACGGGACGCGAACACCGGGGAGCTGTTTTTT. It translates to CASRQRDANTGELFF.

This CDR3 reads CASSKEPPRSKRAAFF. The CDR3 nucleotides read TGTGCCAGCAGCAAAGAGCCCCCCAGGTCAAAACGGGCAGCTTTCTTT. The chain joins TRBV21-1 to TRBJ1-1. TRBV21-1 constitutes a pseudogene. The length of the CDR3 is 16 residues.

The chain recombines TRBV9 with TRBJ1-4; D ambiguous. This CDR3 contains 17 residues. V lost 1 base and J lost 7, with 20 bases in between. Germline CDR1 reads SGDLS; CDR2 reads YYNGEE. CDR3 region: CASSVCLWYGIVEKLFF. The CDR3 nucleotides are TGTGCCAGCAGCGTATGCCTGTGGTACGGGATAGTTGAAAAACTGTTTTTT.

The V call is TRBV19, the J call TRBJ2-3, with D unresolved. CDR1 LNHDA and CDR2 SQIVND come from the germline V gene (reference sequence). Trimming stripped 5 bases from V and 0 bases from J, with 9 bases between. The CDR3 covers 14 residues. The CDR3 region is CASSPFSSTDTQYF. CDR3 DNA sequence: TGTGCCAGTAGTCCGTTCAGTAGCACAGATACGCAGTATTTT.

Written as DNA, the CDR3 is TGTGCCAGCAACGGACAGGGATGGAATTCACCCCTCCACTTT. Its translation: CASNGQGWNSPLHF. The J gene is TRBJ1-6, the V gene TRBV27, with TRBD1 matching over 8 bases. Germline CDR1 MNHEY, CDR2 SMNVEV (reference sequence). V shed 7 bases and J 7 bases; nucleotides not matched to a gene: 6. The CDR3 runs 14 residues.

This sequence joins TRBV6-1 and TRBJ1-6, with 9 nucleotides matching TRBD1. The CDR3 loop spans 15 amino acids. The V gene's germline CDR1 is MNHNS and CDR2 SASEGT. J gave up 7 bases and V 2 bases, and 3 bases lay outside the gene matches. In DNA form, the CDR3 reads TGTGCCAGCAGTGAAACGACAGGGGGAAATTCACCCCTCCACTTT. Protein sequence: CASSETTGGNSPLHF.

This CDR3 reads CASSELTGRSEAFF. CDR3 nucleotide sequence: TGTGCCAGCAGTGAATTAACAGGGAGAAGTGAAGCTTTCTTT. The chain is built from TRBV6-1 and TRBJ1-1; D may be TRBD1 (6 bases). This CDR3 is 14 amino acids long. The V end was cut by 2 bases, the J end by 7 bases, with 14 bases between. Germline V gene lookup returns CDR1 MNHNS and CDR2 SASEGT.

The chain employs TRBV29-1 and TRBJ2-2; D is unresolved. CDR1 and CDR2 from the germline V gene are SQVTM and ANQGSEA. The CDR3 covers 11 residues. V was cut by 4 bases and J by 8 bases, with 8 bases left in between. The CDR3 spells CSVAVGGELFF. DNA for the CDR3: TGCAGCGTTGCAGTAGGGGGGGAGCTGTTTTTT.

The CDR3 reads CASSRTSNQPQHF. The CDR3 coding sequence is TGTGCCAGCAGCCGGACCAGCAATCAGCCCCAGCATTTT. The chain has TRBV3-1 (or the pseudogene TRBV3-2) and TRBJ1-5; no firm D call. Germline CDR1 LGHDT, CDR2 YNNKEL (reference sequence). The CDR3 consists of 13 residues. V was clipped by 4 bases and J by 1 base, with 5 bases between them.

V is TRBV2 and J is TRBJ2-5; no reliable D call. Germline CDR1 reads SNHLY; CDR2 reads FYNNEI. Trimming shortened V by 4 bases and J by 2 bases, and 5 bases separated the two germline ends. There are 12 residues in the CDR3. CDR3 sequence (DNA): TGTGCCAGCAGTGGAATACAAGAGACCCAGTACTTC. It specifies CASSGIQETQYF.

The chain joins TRBV11-2 to TRBJ1-1, with D tentatively TRBD1 (6 bases). CDR3 size: 15 residues. Deletions cut 1 base from V and 5 bases from J, with 14 bases between. Germline values: CDR1 SGHAT, CDR2 FQNNGV. The chain's CDR3 is CASSLGVSRGTEAFF. CDR3 nucleotides: TGTGCCAGCAGCTTAGGGGTTAGCAGGGGTACTGAAGCTTTCTTT.